These 23 T cell receptor beta chains share one sample of origin, sequenced in a study of blood T cell repertoires in COVID-19. Libraries were prepared by immunoSEQ multiplex PCR; TCRdb keeps only in-frame clonotypes and omits some of them. The table has some 47,000 clones, roughly 80% seen once. Sequenced material: peripheral blood. These receptors all come from a human donor in a cohort sampled during active COVID-19.

V gene TRBV7-8 combines with J gene TRBJ1-2, with 10 bases fitting TRBD1. There are 14 residues in the CDR3. Germline V gives CDR1 SGHVS, CDR2 FQNEAQ. The junction had 3 bases not matched to a gene; V was cut back by 0 bases and J by 8 bases. CDR3 amino acids: CASSLAGTGDGYTF. The CDR3, as DNA: TGTGCCAGCAGCTTAGCCGGGACAGGGGACGGCTACACCTTC.

The chain has TRBV6-5 and TRBJ2-1, with 10 bases that match TRBD2. CDR3 length: 15 amino acids. V was clipped by 6 bases and J by 2 bases; unmatched bases: 4. Germline V gene lookup returns CDR1 MNHEY and CDR2 SVGAGI. The CDR3 region has the DNA TGTGCCAGCAGGTCCGGGACTAGCGCCTACAATGAGCAGTTCTTC. It codes for CASRSGTSAYNEQFF.

The J gene is TRBJ2-2, the V gene TRBV3-1 (or the pseudogene TRBV3-2), with 9 bases lining up with TRBD2. Losses at the gene ends were 4 bases for V and 2 bases for J; bases not matched to a gene: 5. Per germline, CDR1 LGHDT and CDR2 YNNKEL (reference sequence). This CDR3 has 16 residues. The CDR3 DNA reads TGTGCCAGCAGCCGACTTAGCGGGGGAAACACCGGGGAGCTGTTTTTT. It yields the protein CASSRLSGGNTGELFF.

This sequence joins TRBV2 and TRBJ1-4; TRBD1 agrees at 8 bases. CDR1 SNHLY and CDR2 FYNNEI come from the germline V gene. CDR3 length equals 13 residues. V dropped 6 bases and J dropped 7; count of bases not matched to a gene: 4. The CDR3 nucleotides are TGTGCCAGCAGGCAGGGGGCACGTGAAAAACTGTTTTTT. It codes for CASRQGAREKLFF.

This chain connects TRBV5-1 to TRBJ2-3; 7 bases are shared with TRBD2. Trimming cost V 4 bases and J 6 bases; bases outside gene matches: 11. The CDR3 totals 15 residues. Germline V gene data show CDR1 as SGHRS and CDR2 as YFSETQ. CDR3 amino acids: CASSAGTTMMDTQYF. CDR3 nucleotides: TGCGCCAGCAGCGCCGGGACTACTATGATGGATACGCAGTATTTT.

The chain couples TRBV6-2 or TRBV6-3 to TRBJ1-6; TRBD1 matches at 10 bases. Trimming removed 6 bases from V and 5 bases from J; junction bases left unmatched: 7. From germline, CDR1 is MNHEY and CDR2 SVGEGT. The CDR3 runs 16 residues. The CDR3 DNA sequence: TGTGCCAGCAGCTGGGACAGGGGCCTCAATAATTCACCCCTCCACTTT. It codes for CASSWDRGLNNSPLHF.

The rearrangement joins TRBV2 to TRBJ1-2; D is possibly TRBD1 (6 bases). The V end lost 3 bases, the J end lost 5 bases, and 13 bases lay between the germline ends. The CDR3 is 14 residues long. In germline, CDR1 is SNHLY, CDR2 FYNNEI. For the CDR3, the DNA is TGTGCCAGCAGTGATCGGGGGGCGGTGTATGGCTACACCTTC. Encoded protein: CASSDRGAVYGYTF. Using reference TRBV2 and TRBJ1-2 for the parts outside the CDR3, the full variable domain is EPEVTQTPSHQVTQMGQEVILRCVPISNHLYFYWYRQILGQKVEFLVSFYNNEISEKSEIFDDQFSVERPDGSNFTLKIRSTKLEDSAMYFCASSDRGAVYGYTFGSGTRLTVV.

V is TRBV9 and J is TRBJ2-3; D unresolved. This CDR3 contains 13 residues. The V gene's germline CDR1 is SGDLS and CDR2 YYNGEE. Trimming stripped 6 bases from V and 2 bases from J, with 10 bases between. The chain's CDR3 is CASNELNTDTQYF. The CDR3 coding sequence is TGTGCCAGCAACGAGTTAAACACAGATACGCAGTATTTT.

The V and J genes are TRBV10-2 and TRBJ2-3, with TRBD2 matching 13 bases. The germline V gene encodes CDR1 WSHSY and CDR2 SAAADI. The CDR3 has 16 amino acids. J lost 10 bases, V lost 6 bases, and 13 bases had no gene match. For the CDR3, the DNA is TGCGCCAGCAGCTATACTAGCGGGGGGGGAGGGACGGCGCAGTATTTT. Protein: CASSYTSGGGGTAQYF.

J is TRBJ2-1 and V is TRBV3-1 (or the pseudogene TRBV3-2); the D gene is possibly TRBD2 (6 bases). Germline V gene data show CDR1 as LGHDT and CDR2 as YNNKEL (reference sequence). The V and J ends lost 2 bases and 6 bases respectively, with 11 bases between them. The CDR3 runs to 14 residues. As DNA, the CDR3 is TGTGCCAGCAGCCAAAGGGAGGCGGGCAATGAGCAGTTCTTC. Amino acid sequence: CASSQREAGNEQFF.

The rearrangement uses TRBV29-1 and TRBJ1-1, with D tentatively TRBD1 (6 bases). This CDR3 comprises 13 residues. The V end was cut by 3 bases, the J end by 2 bases, with 10 bases between. Per germline, CDR1 SQVTM and CDR2 ANQGSEA. The CDR3: CSVETRGNTEAFF. The CDR3 DNA sequence: TGCAGCGTTGAGACCAGGGGAAACACTGAAGCTTTCTTT.

The chain has TRBV19 and TRBJ2-3, with 10 positions matching TRBD1. The length of the CDR3 is 16 residues. The germline V gene encodes CDR1 LNHDA and CDR2 SQIVND (reference sequence). Trimming took 0 bases from V and 1 from J; bases not matched to a gene: 1. Written as DNA, the CDR3 is TGTGCCAGTAGTATAGATGGGACAGGGGGCACAGATACGCAGTATTTT. This encodes CASSIDGTGGTDTQYF.

The chain carries TRBV21-1 and TRBJ2-3; the table's D call of TRBD1 was not tested on the DNA. TRBV21-1 constitutes a pseudogene. The CDR3 consists of 15 residues. CDR3 nucleotides: TGTGCCAGCGGTACATCGGAGCAGGGGACAGATACGCAGTATTTT. Protein product: CASGTSEQGTDTQYF.

The CDR3 loop is CASTNDMNTEAFF. CDR3 nucleotide sequence: TGTGCCAGCACCAACGACATGAACACTGAAGCTTTCTTT. The chain carries TRBV28 and TRBJ1-1, with D hard to call. The CDR3 sequence is 13 residues long. Per the germline V gene, CDR1 is MDHEN and CDR2 is SYDVKM. Trimming took 7 bases from V and 0 from J, leaving 9 bases between them.

This clone has more than one count but fewer than ten. V gene TRBV9 combines with J gene TRBJ1-2; D possibly corresponds to TRBD1 (6 bases). Germline CDR1 reads SGDLS; CDR2 reads YYNGEE. The CDR3 spans 13 residues. The ends were cut back, 4 bases at V and 4 bases at J, with 11 bases in the middle. CDR3 DNA: TGTGCCAGCAGCCAGGACAGCGGCTATGGCTACACCTTC. Translating gives CASSQDSGYGYTF.

This rearrangement joins TRBV5-4 to TRBJ2-1; TRBD2 matches 8 bases. V was pared by 4 bases and J by 7 bases, with 10 bases of the junction left unmatched. The CDR3 is made up of 15 amino acids. Germline values: CDR1 SGHNT, CDR2 YYREEE (reference sequence). For the CDR3, the DNA is TGTGCCAGCAGCCCGGCCCGGGGGGGTTGGAATGAGCAGTTCTTC. This sequence encodes CASSPARGGWNEQFF.

This clone occurred once. The rearrangement links TRBV5-4 to TRBJ2-7; 7 nucleotides line up with TRBD2. The length of the CDR3 is 17 residues. Germline V gene data show CDR1 as SGHNT and CDR2 as YYREEE (reference sequence). Trimming removed 3 bases from V and 9 bases from J; junction bases left unmatched: 21. The CDR3 loop is CASSSTIRGDPWGGQYF. The CDR3 DNA reads TGTGCCAGCAGCTCCACTATTCGCGGGGACCCTTGGGGGGGGCAGTACTTC.

The rearrangement links TRBV5-6 to TRBJ2-7, with 9 bases aligning to TRBD2. The CDR3 is made up of 14 amino acids. V lost 0 bases to trimming and J lost 4 bases; unmatched junction nucleotides: 2. Germline V gene data show CDR1 as SGHDT and CDR2 as YYEEEE. The CDR3 spells CASSLAAGGYEQYV. The CDR3 bases are TGTGCCAGCAGCTTGGCAGCGGGGGGTTACGAGCAGTACGTC.

The J gene is TRBJ2-7, the V gene TRBV5-5, with a possible D match to TRBD1 (5 bases). This CDR3 region has 14 residues. Germline V gives CDR1 SGHKS, CDR2 YYEKEE (reference sequence). V lost 0 bases and J lost 0, with 7 bases in between. Written as DNA, the CDR3 is TGTGCCAGCAGCTTGGAAAGGGGCTCCTACGAGCAGTACGTC. It yields the protein CASSLERGSYEQYV.

The chain links TRBV27 to TRBJ2-2; D perhaps matches TRBD2 (6 bases). CDR1 and CDR2 (germline): MNHEY, SMNVEV (reference sequence). The CDR3 is 11 residues long. The ends were cut back, 9 bases at V and 7 bases at J, with 9 bases in the middle. CDR3 region: CASNGGGELFF. DNA of the CDR3: TGTGCCAGTAACGGGGGCGGGGAGCTGTTTTTT.

The V gene is TRBV6-5, the J gene TRBJ2-5; 10 nucleotides align to TRBD2. V gave up 3 bases and J gave up 6 bases; unmatched junction bases: 4. In germline, CDR1 is MNHEY, CDR2 SVGAGI. There are 14 residues in the CDR3. CDR3 sequence reads: CASSYGLADQTQYF. The CDR3 DNA sequence: TGTGCCAGCAGTTATGGACTAGCGGATCAGACCCAGTACTTC.

The chain has TRBV6-5 and TRBJ1-1, with D perhaps matching TRBD1 (5 bases). This CDR3 is 14 amino acids long. V dropped 2 bases and J dropped 5 bases, with 12 bases sitting between them. Germline loops: CDR1 MNHEY, CDR2 SVGAGI. The CDR3 sequence is CASSYRGSWTEAFF. The CDR3, as DNA: TGTGCCAGCAGTTACAGGGGCAGTTGGACTGAAGCTTTCTTT.

The genes are TRBV19 and TRBJ1-4; tentative D call: TRBD1 (5 bases). The CDR3 has 14 amino acids. V was clipped by 3 bases and J by 3 bases, with 8 bases between them. The germline CDR1 and CDR2 sequences are LNHDA and SQIVND (reference sequence). The CDR3 nucleotides read TGTGCCAGTAGTATCCAGGGCGCTAATGAAAAACTGTTTTTT. It yields the protein CASSIQGANEKLFF.